The 28 T cell receptor beta chains below all came from one sample that was sequenced in a study of T cells in Graves' hyperthyroidism and ophthalmopathy. TCR beta CDR3 region amplification was performed from RNA transcripts. First-round RT-PCR of the TCR CDR3 relied on the HTBI primer set. TCRdb ran MiXCR on the multiplex PCR reads and lists one entry per CDR3 protein. This table has 360,000 or so distinct CDR3 sequences, 15% appearing once. Source material: blood. The receptors were gathered from a woman aged 55-69 years with Graves' ophthalmopathy.

A few counts support this clonotype. The chain is built from TRBV7-6 and TRBJ2-1; D gene ambiguous. The CDR3 spans 12 residues. The V end was cut by 5 bases, the J end by 9 bases, with 11 bases between. Germline V CDR1 and CDR2: SGHVS, FNYEAQ. CDR3 sequence reads: CASSPYNGEQFF. CDR3 sequence (DNA): TGTGCCAGCAGCCCCTACAATGGTGAGCAGTTCTTC.

The chain links TRBV5-1 to TRBJ1-2; TRBD1 might be the D (5 bases). CDR1 and CDR2 (germline): SGHRS, YFSETQ. The CDR3 contains 13 residues. With 8 bases removed from V and 3 bases from J, the gap between germline ends came to 14 bases. CDR3 loop: CARYASRDYGYTF. Written as DNA, the CDR3 is TGCGCCAGATACGCGTCCAGGGACTATGGCTACACCTTC.

This clonotype was observed a few times. V is TRBV9 and J is TRBJ2-1; 7 positions agree with TRBD2. This CDR3 region has 15 residues. Trimming took 4 bases from V and 3 from J; bases not matched to a gene: 7. Looked up from germline, CDR1 is SGDLS and CDR2 is YYNGEE. CDR3 in amino acids: CASSPRLADYNEQFF. For the CDR3, the DNA is TGTGCCAGCAGCCCTCGTCTAGCGGACTACAATGAGCAGTTCTTC.

This clonotype was counted many times. The chain recombines TRBV12-3 or TRBV12-4 with TRBJ1-5; possibly TRBD1 for D (5 bases). The ends were cut back, 3 bases at V and 6 bases at J, with 9 bases in the middle. CDR3 length: 13 residues. The CDR3, as DNA: TGTGCCAGCAGTTTCCAGCAGGGTCAGCCCCAGCATTTT. This translates into CASSFQQGQPQHF.

This clonotype has ten or more counts. The V call is TRBV20-1, the J call TRBJ2-2; D might be TRBD2 (5 bases). V lost 3 bases to trimming and J lost 6 bases, with 8 bases between them. Germline V CDR1 and CDR2: DFQATT, SNEGSKA (reference sequence). This CDR3 spans 12 amino acids. In DNA form, the CDR3 reads TGCAGTGCTAGGAGAGGGCCCGGGGAGCTGTTTTTT. Amino acids: CSARRGPGELFF.

In its sample, this clonotype was seen many times. This sequence joins TRBV2 and TRBJ1-6; a weak D match, TRBD1 (5 bases). The CDR3 is 13 amino acids. The V gene lost 10 bases and the J gene lost 7 bases, with 14 bases spanning the gap. Per germline, CDR1 SNHLY and CDR2 FYNNEI. CDR3 residues: CATEARGNSPLHF. The CDR3 region has the DNA TGTGCCACCGAGGCACGGGGGAATTCACCCCTCCACTTT. Drawing the rest from reference TRBV2 and TRBJ1-6, the complete variable domain is EPEVTQTPSHQVTQMGQEVILRCVPISNHLYFYWYRQILGQKVEFLVSFYNNEISEKSEIFDDQFSVERPDGSNFTLKIRSTKLEDSAMYFCATEARGNSPLHFGNGTRLTVT.

This clonotype was seen ten or more times. The chain couples TRBV20-1 to TRBJ2-5; D not certain. The CDR3 extends over 13 amino acids. V lost 1 base, J lost 2 bases, and 8 bases lay in between. Looked up from germline, CDR1 is DFQATT and CDR2 is SNEGSKA (reference sequence). The CDR3: CSARGRRQETQYF. CDR3 nucleotides: TGCAGTGCTAGAGGACGGCGTCAAGAGACCCAGTACTTC.

This clonotype appeared many times. The chain is built from TRBV18 and TRBJ1-1, with 7 bases matching TRBD1. The CDR3 has 13 residues. V shed 3 bases and J 5 bases; nucleotides not matched to a gene: 3. Germline V lookup: CDR1 KGHSH, CDR2 LQKENI. The chain's CDR3 is CASSPQQGTEAFF. The DNA of the CDR3 is TGTGCCAGCTCACCTCAACAGGGGACTGAAGCTTTCTTT.

The V gene is TRBV13, the J gene TRBJ1-6, with unresolved D. The germline V and J ends were trimmed by 4 bases and 7 bases, with 11 bases remaining between them. CDR3 size: 14 residues. Germline assignment: CDR1 PRHDT and CDR2 FYEKMQ (reference sequence). The CDR3 spells CASSSSAPNSPLHF. The CDR3 nucleotides read TGTGCCAGCAGCTCTTCGGCACCGAATTCACCCCTCCACTTT.

This clonotype was counted only a few times. The chain recombines TRBV7-9 with TRBJ2-7, with TRBD1 matching over 9 bases. The CDR3 is made up of 13 amino acids. Germline V CDR1 and CDR2: SEHNR, FQNEAQ (reference sequence). V lost 3 bases and J lost 6; bases outside the gene matches: 3. CDR3 residues: CASSLGQGLEQYF. The CDR3 nucleotides read TGTGCCAGCAGCTTGGGACAGGGACTCGAGCAGTACTTC.

This clonotype has ten or more counts. The chain employs TRBV7-9 and TRBJ2-3, with 8 bases lining up with TRBD2. The CDR3 extends over 15 amino acids. Germline V gene lookup returns CDR1 SEHNR and CDR2 FQNEAQ (reference sequence). V lost 6 bases and J lost 1; bases outside the gene matches: 6. As DNA, the CDR3 is TGTGCCAGCAGTTTAACGACTAGCGGCACAGATACGCAGTATTTT. Its translation: CASSLTTSGTDTQYF.

There are many counts of this clonotype. This sequence joins TRBV5-1 and TRBJ2-7; 9 nucleotides agree with TRBD1. Germline loops: CDR1 SGHRS, CDR2 YFSETQ. This CDR3 region has 15 residues. V lost 0 bases and J lost 2; bases outside the gene matches: 3. The CDR3 DNA reads as TGCGCCAGCAGCTTGGAGGGGACAGGGCCCTACGAGCAGTACTTC. Residues: CASSLEGTGPYEQYF. Based on the CDR3 plus reference TRBV5-1 and TRBJ2-7, the full variable domain is KAGVTQTPRYLIKTRGQQVTLSCSPISGHRSVSWYQQTPGQGLQFLFEYFSETQRNKGNFPGRFSGRQFSNSRSEMNVSTLELGDSALYLCASSLEGTGPYEQYFGPGTRLTVT.

The V gene is TRBV29-1, the J gene TRBJ1-2, with a possible D match to TRBD1 (5 bases). V was trimmed by 0 bases and J by 2 bases, leaving 13 bases between them. Germline values: CDR1 SQVTM, CDR2 ANQGSEA. CDR3 length: 15 residues. The CDR3 here is CSVEDRVGPNYGYTF. Written as DNA, the CDR3 is TGCAGCGTTGAAGATAGGGTGGGGCCGAACTATGGCTACACCTTC.

The chain recombines TRBV12-3 or TRBV12-4 with TRBJ1-5; TRBD1 aligns across 10 bases. J gave up 6 bases and V 2 bases, and 13 bases lay outside the gene matches. The CDR3 is made up of 18 amino acids. The CDR3 reads CASSLWASGQGGVQPQHF. CDR3 DNA sequence: TGTGCCAGCAGTTTATGGGCCTCCGGACAGGGGGGCGTTCAGCCCCAGCATTTT.

The table lists this clonotype with many counts. The chain is built from TRBV12-3 or TRBV12-4 and TRBJ2-1, with 7 bases identical to TRBD2. V trimming: 8 bases; J trimming: 3 bases; junction bases outside the gene matches: 7. CDR3 size: 14 residues. CDR3 region: CASRREAYYNEQFF. The CDR3 DNA reads TGTGCCAGCCGCCGGGAGGCATACTACAATGAGCAGTTCTTC.

This clonotype showed up many times. The CDR3 coding sequence is TGTGCCAGCAGCCTAGCGGGGTTAGGGCAGTTCTTC. Translation: CASSLAGLGQFF. The V and J genes are TRBV11-2 and TRBJ2-1; 9 bases align to TRBD2. The V gene's germline CDR1 is SGHAT and CDR2 FQNNGV. The CDR3 extends over 12 amino acids. J was trimmed by 12 bases and V by 5 bases; bases with no gene match: 5.

This clonotype was found a few times. The rearrangement joins TRBV20-1 to TRBJ2-3, with 9 bases fitting TRBD2. The CDR3 extends over 15 amino acids. Germline CDR1 and CDR2: DFQATT and SNEGSKA (reference sequence). Unmatched junction bases numbered 6, after V lost 3 bases and J lost 2 bases. This CDR3 reads CSASPSGRPTDTQYF. The CDR3 DNA reads as TGCAGTGCTAGCCCCAGCGGGAGGCCCACAGATACGCAGTATTTT.

At least ten counts were recorded for this clonotype. The J gene is TRBJ2-5, the V gene TRBV10-2; 8 bases are a match to TRBD2. V lost 2 bases, J lost 5 bases, and 4 bases stayed unmatched. The CDR3 has 14 residues. Germline loops: CDR1 WSHSY, CDR2 SAAADI. In DNA, the CDR3 is TGCGCCAGCAGTGAGAGCGGGAGCAGGGAGACCCAGTACTTC. Translation: CASSESGSRETQYF.

This clonotype was counted only a few times. The V call is TRBV6-1, the J call TRBJ2-6; D not resolved. Germline V CDR1 and CDR2: MNHNS, SASEGT. The CDR3 loop spans 18 amino acids. V was trimmed by 0 bases and J by 1 base, leaving 13 bases between them. CDR3 in DNA: TGTGCCAGCAGTGAAGCTAGGGCGTTACTATCTGGGGCCAACGTCCTGACTTTC. Its translation is CASSEARALLSGANVLTF.

The J gene is TRBJ2-2, the V gene TRBV11-2; 7 bases are a match to TRBD2. The CDR3 consists of 19 residues. V trimming: 1 base; J trimming: 0 bases; junction bases outside the gene matches: 11. Looked up from germline, CDR1 is SGHAT and CDR2 is FQNNGV. The CDR3 region has the DNA TGTGCCAGCAGCTTAGGCTGGGACTACCAAAACGCGAACACCGGGGAGCTGTTTTTT. Translation: CASSLGWDYQNANTGELFF.

This chain connects TRBV5-1 to TRBJ1-3; 9 bases are a match to TRBD1. Trimming at V came to 0 bases and at J to 4 bases, leaving 5 bases not matched to a gene. This CDR3 region has 16 residues. In germline, CDR1 is SGHRS, CDR2 YFSETQ. The CDR3 DNA follows: TGCGCCAGCAGCTTGGCCGGGACAGGGTACGGAAACACCATATATTTT. Encoded protein: CASSLAGTGYGNTIYF.

The chain uses TRBV20-1 and TRBJ2-1; TRBD2 agrees at 8 bases. The germline V gene has CDR1 DFQATT and CDR2 SNEGSKA (reference sequence). With V trimmed by 4 bases and J by 0 bases, 8 bases remained unmatched. The CDR3 extends over 16 amino acids. CDR3 amino acids: CSAKTRAGASYNEQFF. Written as DNA, the CDR3 is TGCAGTGCTAAAACCCGAGCGGGAGCCTCCTACAATGAGCAGTTCTTC.

Only a few counts were recorded for this clonotype. This chain connects TRBV19 to TRBJ2-1; a weak D match, TRBD1 (8 bases). CDR1 is LNHDA, CDR2 SQIVND, per germline (reference sequence). With 11 bases removed from V and 7 bases from J, the gap between germline ends came to 24 bases. The CDR3 covers 15 residues. The CDR3 loop reads CAQGARGRSGNEQFF. CDR3 nucleotide sequence: TGTGCCCAGGGGGCTCGCGGGAGATCAGGTAATGAGCAGTTCTTC.

The DNA for the CDR3 is TGTGCCAGCAGTCGATTTGTGGACAGCCTCTATAGCAATCAGCCCCAGCATTTT. It translates to CASSRFVDSLYSNQPQHF. The genes are TRBV6-2 or TRBV6-3 and TRBJ1-5; TRBD1 is a possible D gene (6 bases). In germline, CDR1 is MNHEY, CDR2 SVGEGT. CDR3 length: 18 residues. Trimming pared 5 bases from V and 0 bases from J, leaving 20 bases between.

This clonotype has at least ten counts. CDR3: CAWSRAPGLGYNEQFF. The DNA for the CDR3 is TGTGCCTGGAGTAGGGCTCCGGGACTGGGCTACAATGAGCAGTTCTTC. The V gene is TRBV30, the J gene TRBJ2-1; the D gene is possibly TRBD2 (6 bases). Germline CDR1 GTSNPN, CDR2 SVGIG (reference sequence). The CDR3 totals 16 residues. V gave up 2 bases and J gave up 3 bases, with 17 bases separating them.

This clonotype was counted between two and nine times. The V and J genes are TRBV28 and TRBJ2-3; D tentatively reads TRBD1 or TRBD2 (6 bases each). Germline lookup yields CDR1 MDHEN and CDR2 SYDVKM. This CDR3 is built from 18 residues. V was cut by 3 bases and J by 3 bases, with 22 bases left in between. CDR3 nucleotide sequence: TGTGCCAGCAGTTTTCTTAGCCGGGGGCCGGGTACGACAGATACGCAGTATTTT. Its translation is CASSFLSRGPGTTDTQYF.

V and J are TRBV4-1 and TRBJ1-1; TRBD1 agrees at 9 bases. V shed 1 base and J 6 bases; nucleotides not matched to a gene: 3. The CDR3 runs to 14 residues. CDR1 is MGHRA and CDR2 is YSYEKL in the germline V gene. CDR3 nucleotide sequence: TGCGCCAGCAGCCAAGTGACAGGGGGTGCTGAAGCTTTCTTT. Translation gives CASSQVTGGAEAFF.

The chain carries TRBV6-2 or TRBV6-3 and TRBJ2-5, with 11 bases matching TRBD2. V lost 3 bases and J lost 5; bases outside the gene matches: 5. This CDR3 contains 15 residues. Germline assignment: CDR1 MNHEY and CDR2 SVGEGT. CDR3 DNA: TGTGCCAGCAGTTATCCGGGACTAGCGGCGGAGACCCAGTACTTC. It specifies CASSYPGLAAETQYF.